The 28 T cell receptor beta chains presented below share a single source sample, sequenced in a study of cytomegalovirus exposure and HLA in healthy donors. PCR used 60 Vbeta primers and 13 Jbeta primers. Libraries were prepared by immunoSEQ multiplex PCR; TCRdb keeps only in-frame clonotypes and omits some of them. This sample's table has some 130,000 clones. Sequenced sample: PBMCs. Receptors were obtained from a middle-aged woman in good health and CMV-seropositive.

The V call is TRBV9, the J call TRBJ2-2, with 14 bases aligning to TRBD2. The germline gives CDR1 SGDLS, CDR2 YYNGEE. CDR3 length equals 19 residues. J gave up 2 bases and V 1 base, and 7 bases lay outside the gene matches. CDR3 loop: CASSVPSGLAGVNTGELFF. DNA of the CDR3: TGTGCCAGCAGCGTACCGTCGGGACTAGCGGGGGTTAACACCGGGGAGCTGTTTTTT.

This chain joins TRBV19 and TRBJ2-7; possibly TRBD2 for D (5 bases). CDR1 is LNHDA and CDR2 is SQIVND in the germline V gene (reference sequence). Trimming cost V 6 bases and J 7 bases, with 10 bases left between them. This CDR3 region has 11 residues. CDR3 nucleotides: TGTGCCAGTAGGTCGGGAACGGAGCAGTACTTC. It is translated as CASRSGTEQYF.

The chain employs TRBV2 and TRBJ2-7, with TRBD1 matching over 10 bases. Germline assignment: CDR1 SNHLY and CDR2 FYNNEI. The CDR3 extends over 14 amino acids. The trim removed 5 bases at V and 4 bases at J, leaving 5 bases unmatched. CDR3 region: CASSTGQGDYEQYF. The DNA for the CDR3 is TGTGCCAGCAGTACCGGACAGGGGGATTACGAGCAGTACTTC.

V usage is TRBV11-2 and J usage is TRBJ1-4, with 10 bases identical to TRBD1. V shed 5 bases, J shed 9 bases, and the junction held 9 bases outside the gene matches. The CDR3 totals 15 residues. Germline lookup yields CDR1 SGHAT and CDR2 FQNNGV. The CDR3 region has the DNA TGTGCCAGCAGCCCCCCCGGGACAGGGGTTCAAAAACTGTTTTTT. This sequence encodes CASSPPGTGVQKLFF.

The chain employs TRBV6-5 and TRBJ1-5; 10 bases are shared with TRBD1. From germline, CDR1 is MNHEY and CDR2 SVGAGI. V gave up 5 bases and J gave up 5 bases; unmatched junction bases: 3. The CDR3 covers 14 residues. This chain's CDR3 is CASSTDRGDQPQHF. CDR3 DNA sequence: TGTGCCAGCAGTACGGACAGGGGGGATCAGCCCCAGCATTTT.

The chain employs TRBV7-3 and TRBJ2-5; tentatively, D is TRBD1 (6 bases). Germline-derived CDR1 and CDR2 are SGHTA and FQGTGA. Trimming stripped 3 bases from V and 3 bases from J, with 17 bases between. The CDR3 loop spans 16 amino acids. Here the CDR3 reads CASSLGPRTAKETQYF. CDR3 in DNA: TGTGCCAGCAGCTTGGGACCCAGGACAGCGAAAGAGACCCAGTACTTC. The whole variable domain, remainder taken from reference TRBV7-3 and TRBJ2-5, is GAGVSQTPSNKVTEKGKYVELRCDPISGHTALYWYRQSLGQGPEFLIYFQGTGAADDSGLPNDRFFAVRPEGSVSTLKIQRTERGDSAVYLCASSLGPRTAKETQYFGPGTRLLVL.

The rearrangement links TRBV5-1 to TRBJ1-1; TRBD1 matches at 7 bases. There are 15 residues in the CDR3. Germline CDR1 and CDR2: SGHRS and YFSETQ. Trimming at V came to 4 bases and at J to 0 bases, leaving 6 bases not matched to a gene. CDR3 coding DNA: TGCGCCAGCAGCGGAGAGACAGGGTTGAACACTGAAGCTTTCTTT. Its translation: CASSGETGLNTEAFF.

The chain recombines TRBV19 with TRBJ2-7; D gene unclear. The length of the CDR3 is 15 residues. Between the trimmed V and J ends, which lost 3 bases and 1 base, there was a span of 13 bases. Looked up from germline, CDR1 is LNHDA and CDR2 is SQIVND (reference sequence). CDR3 loop: CASSINDLPSYEQYF. The CDR3 region has the DNA TGTGCCAGTAGTATTAACGACTTACCGTCCTACGAGCAGTACTTC.

The rearrangement uses TRBV5-6 and TRBJ2-7; D may be TRBD2 (5 bases). Between the trimmed V and J ends, which lost 0 bases and 7 bases, there was a span of 8 bases. Germline loops: CDR1 SGHDT, CDR2 YYEEEE. The CDR3 length is 12 residues. CDR3: CASSLGGLEQYF. CDR3 sequence (DNA): TGTGCCAGCAGCTTGGGAGGGTTAGAGCAGTACTTC.

The chain couples TRBV9 to TRBJ2-2; no reliable D call. This CDR3 spans 13 amino acids. The germline gives CDR1 SGDLS, CDR2 YYNGEE. V lost 3 bases, J lost 7 bases, and 10 bases lay in between. The CDR3 reads CASSARLLGELFF. As DNA, the CDR3 is TGTGCCAGCAGCGCAAGACTCCTCGGGGAGCTGTTTTTT.

In DNA form, the CDR3 reads TGTGCCATCAGTGAACCCCCCTCTCGGAATGAGCAGTTCTTC. Protein product: CAISEPPSRNEQFF. The chain employs TRBV10-3 and TRBJ2-1; D remains ambiguous. Between the trimmed V and J ends, which lost 3 bases and 7 bases, there was a span of 13 bases. This CDR3 has 14 residues. The germline gives CDR1 ENHRY, CDR2 SYGVKD.

The chain carries TRBV5-5 and TRBJ2-7; 8 positions agree with TRBD2. This CDR3 is built from 14 residues. Germline V gene sequence: CDR1 SGHKS, CDR2 YYEKEE (reference sequence). The junction had 10 bases not matched to a gene; V was cut back by 4 bases and J by 7 bases. The CDR3 DNA sequence: TGTGCCAGCAGCCCTGAGGGGACTAGTTGGGAGCAGTACTTC. Protein product: CASSPEGTSWEQYF. The entire variable domain, with the rest obtained from reference TRBV5-5 and TRBJ2-7, is as follows: DAGVTQSPTHLIKTRGQQVTLRCSPISGHKSVSWYQQVLGQGPQFIFQYYEKEERGRGNFPDRFSARQFPNYSSELNVNALLLGDSALYLCASSPEGTSWEQYFGPGTRLTVT.

The genes are TRBV11-3 and TRBJ2-5; 7 positions match TRBD1. This CDR3 contains 14 residues. Germline-derived CDR1 and CDR2 are SGHNT and YENEEA. V trimming: 4 bases; J trimming: 0 bases; junction bases outside the gene matches: 2. CDR3 in amino acids: CASSSRGHQETQYF. CDR3 bases: TGTGCCAGCAGCTCTAGGGGGCACCAAGAGACCCAGTACTTC. The complete variable domain, with remaining parts taken from reference TRBV11-3 and TRBJ2-5, reads EAGVVQSPRYKIIEKKQPVAFWCNPISGHNTLYWYLQNLGQGPELLIRYENEEAVDDSQLPKDRFSAERLKGVDSTLKIQPAELGDSAVYLCASSSRGHQETQYFGPGTRLLVL.

The chain carries TRBV19 and TRBJ2-1, with TRBD1 as a possible D gene (6 bases). This CDR3 has 13 amino acids. Germline V lookup: CDR1 LNHDA, CDR2 SQIVND (reference sequence). V shed 6 bases and J shed 9 bases, with 15 bases lying between them. CDR3 nucleotide sequence: TGTGCCAGTAGCGGCAGGGGTCTCTTTGAGCAGTTCTTC. Protein sequence: CASSGRGLFEQFF. Together with reference TRBV19 and TRBJ2-1, the CDR3 gives the full variable domain: DGGITQSPKYLFRKEGQNVTLSCEQNLNHDAMYWYRQDPGQGLRLIYYSQIVNDFQKGDIAEGYSVSREKKESFPLTVTSAQKNPTAFYLCASSGRGLFEQFFGPGTRLTVL.

The chain combines TRBV21-1 with TRBJ2-1; the D call of TRBD1 is as the table states it, not checked on the DNA. TRBV21-1 is a pseudogene locus. CDR3 length equals 15 residues. CDR3 loop: CASSNRDRGYNEQFF. CDR3 sequence (DNA): TGTGCCAGCAGCAACCGGGACAGGGGGTACAATGAGCAGTTCTTC.

The CDR3 spells CASSRTGLDQPQHF. As DNA, the CDR3 is TGTGCCAGCAGTCGGACAGGGTTGGATCAGCCCCAGCATTTT. This chain links TRBV28 with TRBJ1-5, with 8 bases that match TRBD1. This CDR3 spans 14 amino acids. Germline V gene lookup returns CDR1 MDHEN and CDR2 SYDVKM. Unmatched junction bases numbered 5, after V lost 5 bases and J lost 5 bases.

The rearrangement links TRBV10-3 to TRBJ2-3; TRBD2 is a possible D gene (6 bases). Germline loops: CDR1 ENHRY, CDR2 SYGVKD. The CDR3 extends over 15 amino acids. Trimming shortened V by 0 bases and J by 1 base, and 8 bases separated the two germline ends. CDR3 sequence (DNA): TGTGCCATCAGTGAGTCGGGGGAGGGCACAGATACGCAGTATTTT. Its protein product is CAISESGEGTDTQYF.

The chain has TRBV2 and TRBJ2-7; maybe TRBD2 (6 bases). Germline V gene lookup returns CDR1 SNHLY and CDR2 FYNNEI. Trimming removed 3 bases at V and 6 bases at J, with 18 bases between. The CDR3 has 15 residues. CDR3 sequence: CASSETGSPLSEQYF. The CDR3 coding sequence is TGTGCCAGCAGTGAGACCGGGAGCCCACTCAGCGAGCAGTACTTC.

This chain joins TRBV5-6 and TRBJ2-2, with 12 positions matching TRBD2. Germline CDR1 is SGHDT and CDR2 is YYEEEE. The CDR3 is 16 residues long. V lost 4 bases, J lost 2 bases, and 3 bases stayed unmatched. CDR3 nucleotides: TGTGCCAGCAGCCCGGGACTAGCGGGTAACACCGGGGAGCTGTTTTTT. Residues: CASSPGLAGNTGELFF.

V is TRBV7-2 and J is TRBJ2-7; D is unclear. The CDR3 spans 14 residues. CDR1 is SGHTA, CDR2 FQGNSA, per germline. V was shortened by 1 base and J by 2 bases, with 9 bases between the two germline ends. CDR3 sequence: CASSLGSVAYEQYF. DNA for the CDR3: TGTGCCAGCAGCTTAGGGTCTGTAGCCTACGAGCAGTACTTC.

The chain employs TRBV4-1 and TRBJ2-7; 7 bases match TRBD2. Per germline, CDR1 MGHRA and CDR2 YSYEKL. The CDR3 runs 15 residues. The V gene end was trimmed by 0 bases and the J gene end by 4 bases; junction bases not matched to a gene: 6. CDR3 in DNA: TGCGCCAGCAGCCAAGAGAAAGCGGGAATGTACGAGCAGTACTTC. The encoded protein is CASSQEKAGMYEQYF.

As regards this clone: Germline is not matched at one junction end, which may reflect a read error. The V gene is TRBV7-7, the J gene TRBJ2-5; TRBD1 aligns across 8 bases. CDR3 size: 15 residues. Germline-derived CDR1 and CDR2 are SSHAT and FNYEAQ (reference sequence). The CDR3 is CASSLAGGVQETQYF. For the CDR3, the DNA is TGTGCTAGCAGCTTAGCAGGGGGCGTACAAGAGACCCAGTACTTC.

The J gene is TRBJ2-3, the V gene TRBV7-2, with TRBD2 matching 10 bases. The CDR3 consists of 16 residues. The V gene's germline CDR1 is SGHTA and CDR2 FQGNSA. V lost 6 bases and J lost 2; bases outside the gene matches: 8. CDR3 residues: CASRTSGLAITDTQYF. CDR3 sequence (DNA): TGTGCCAGCAGGACTTCGGGACTAGCGATCACAGATACGCAGTATTTT. The full variable domain, in which reference TRBV7-2 and TRBJ2-3 provide the parts outside the CDR3, is GAGVSQSPSNKVTEKGKDVELRCDPISGHTALYWYRQSLGQGLEFLIYFQGNSAPDKSGLPSDRFSAERTGGSVSTLTIQRTQQEDSAVYLCASRTSGLAITDTQYFGPGTRLTVL.

The V call is TRBV5-1, the J call TRBJ2-1, with 9 bases aligning to TRBD2. Per germline, CDR1 SGHRS and CDR2 YFSETQ. CDR3 length: 15 residues. Trimming at V came to 8 bases and at J to 7 bases, leaving 13 bases not matched to a gene. In nucleotides, the CDR3 is TGCGCCAGTGCCGTAGGGGCGGGAGGGCCGAATGAGCAGTTCTTC. Encoded protein: CASAVGAGGPNEQFF.

The V call is TRBV28, the J call TRBJ1-5; maybe TRBD1 (5 bases). The V end was cut by 6 bases, the J end by 0 bases, with 9 bases between. Looked up from germline, CDR1 is MDHEN and CDR2 is SYDVKM. This CDR3 region has 14 residues. The CDR3 DNA follows: TGTGCCAGCAGGGGGGGGATTAGCAATCAGCCCCAGCATTTT. Encoded protein: CASRGGISNQPQHF.

The V and J genes are TRBV7-8 and TRBJ1-5, with D possibly being TRBD2 (7 bases). Gene TRBJ2-3 matches the end of the DNA better, so the J call may be wrong. The CDR3 has 15 amino acids. Germline lookup yields CDR1 SGHVS and CDR2 FQNEAQ. This CDR3 is CASSSGWGGNQPQYF. The CDR3, as DNA: TGTGCCAGCAGCTCAGGGTGGGGGGGCAATCAGCCCCAGTATTTT.

V usage is TRBV19 and J usage is TRBJ1-1; D may be TRBD1 (5 bases). This CDR3 contains 14 residues. Germline lookup yields CDR1 LNHDA and CDR2 SQIVND (reference sequence). The V gene lost 9 bases and the J gene lost 1 base, with 15 bases spanning the gap. This CDR3 reads CASMTAIKNTEAFF. The CDR3 DNA sequence: TGTGCCAGCATGACAGCGATAAAGAACACTGAAGCTTTCTTT.

This rearrangement joins TRBV30 to TRBJ2-3; 8 bases fit TRBD1. The junction had 1 base not matched to a gene; V was cut back by 4 bases and J by 4 bases. This CDR3 region has 12 residues. Germline V gene lookup returns CDR1 GTSNPN and CDR2 SVGIG (reference sequence). The CDR3, as DNA: TGTGCCTGGAAACAGGGGGCAGATACGCAGTATTTT. This sequence encodes CAWKQGADTQYF.